This TCR beta chain is drawn from a study of breast tumors, draining lymph nodes, adjacent tissues. Study-level results: Luminal-like breast cancer showed significantly greater tumor-nontumor repertoire similarity than basal-like breast cancer did. Tumors had less TCR diversity than lymph nodes, more than nontumor tissue. Findings are consistent with lymph node origin and intratumoral expansion of most tumor T cells. That most tumor T cells come from lymph nodes remained unproven.

This clonotype was seen many times. Its antigen is as yet unknown. Germline values: CDR1 MGHRA, CDR2 YSYEKL. With 0 bases removed from V and 3 bases from J, the gap between germline ends came to 12 bases. This CDR3 is built from 15 residues. Using its own MiXCR run on the multiplex PCR reads, TCRdb lists one record per CDR3 protein. Among some 100,000 distinct CDR3 sequences listed, around 20% were seen once. The lymph nodes were axillary draining lymph nodes from breast cancer patients. This TCR came from a female donor with breast cancer. Some clones in this sample may be carry-over from other donors' samples. This rearrangement joins TRBV4-1 to TRBJ2-7, with D hard to call. Material for sequencing was axillary lymph node tissue. CDR3 sequence (DNA): TGCGCCAGCAGCCAAGATCCGCGTTTCGACTACGAGCAGTACTTC. It is translated as CASSQDPRFDYEQYF.